The rows below give T cell receptor beta chains drawn from one sample of a study of control samples from healthy donors and cancer patients. The data were produced by immunoSEQ multiplex PCR, yet TCRdb's version contains in-frame clones alone and is incomplete. The sample carries 250,000 to 300,000 clones, about four fifths recorded once. Source material: PBMCs. These receptors all stem from a woman aged 55-70 years with lung cancer. The conserved cysteine and the conserved F or W are not part of the CDR3 here. Each record gives: D gene, V gene, J gene, CDR3 protein. D genes are given only for firm matches.

D gene: -; V gene: TRBV18; J gene: TRBJ1-5; CDR3 protein: ASSPISPTVDQPQH
D gene: TRBD1; V gene: TRBV3-1/TRBV3-2; J gene: TRBJ1-6; CDR3 protein: ASSQGGQGLIAPLH
D gene: -; V gene: TRBV30; J gene: TRBJ2-1; CDR3 protein: AWRGVRGGQF
D gene: -; V gene: TRBV5-4; J gene: TRBJ1-3; CDR3 protein: ASSFHSGTGNTIY
D gene: -; V gene: TRBV25-1; J gene: TRBJ2-1; CDR3 protein: ASSLVGSYNEQF
D gene: -; V gene: TRBV7-3; J gene: TRBJ1-5; CDR3 protein: ASSPYVVEPQH
D gene: TRBD1; V gene: TRBV30; J gene: TRBJ1-2; CDR3 protein: AWSVGQGNYGYT
D gene: TRBD1; V gene: TRBV2; J gene: TRBJ1-4; CDR3 protein: ASRTGVVAEKLF
D gene: TRBD2; V gene: TRBV5-1; J gene: TRBJ2-1; CDR3 protein: ASSLLAGGQNEQF
D gene: -; V gene: TRBV28; J gene: TRBJ2-1; CDR3 protein: ASRPGGQTRYNEQF
D gene: -; V gene: TRBV4-1; J gene: TRBJ1-3; CDR3 protein: ASSPLGLSGNTIY
D gene: TRBD1; V gene: TRBV5-1; J gene: TRBJ2-7; CDR3 protein: ASSTDRVEQY
D gene: TRBD1; V gene: TRBV4-1; J gene: TRBJ1-1; CDR3 protein: ASSRRDSEAF